The present entry profiles one T cell receptor beta chain with its context. This entry comes from a study of blood T cell repertoires in COVID-19. Study in general: PBMCs, B-cell-depleted T cells, or T cells provided the cDNA or gDNA that made up the material.

Trimming cost V 6 bases and J 7 bases, with 18 bases left between them. This CDR3 contains 15 residues. Germline CDR1 is MDHEN and CDR2 is SYDVKM. Cohort 3 donors counted as recovered after two negative PCRs, clearance, or resolved symptoms. Data came from immunoSEQ multiplex PCR; TCRdb stores just in-frame clones and leaves some out. Found here are about 370,000 clones, around 87% of them singletons; the top ten hold around 1%. The sequenced material came from PBMCs or T cells enriched from blood (not recorded which). The rearrangement uses TRBV28 and TRBJ1-4, with a possible D match to TRBD1 (5 bases). The clonotype originates from a man younger than 35 who had recovered from COVID-19. The chain's CDR3 is CASSPAGGGGEKLFF. CDR3 nucleotide sequence: TGTGCCAGCAGCCCGGCCGGGGGGGGTGGTGAAAAACTGTTTTTT.